This TCR beta chain was captured by sequencing in a study of identical twins (dated by TCRdb to about 2016). Describing the broader study: The study deep-sequenced TCR alpha and beta repertoires from monozygotic twins, unrelated adults of various ages and cord blood to test whether fetal clonotypes persist. Replicate twin experiments were performed at different times using different library preparation protocols to rule out contamination.

Broader findings and caveats from the paper: Abundant cord blood beta clonotypes carried fewer insertions; young adult naive repertoires showed a weaker similar trend, while memory repertoires showed none. Invariant T cells such as MAIT and iNKT could partly confound zero-insertion analyses, though diverse VJ usage argued against this for most clonotypes. Because the same donors could not be followed over many years, the conclusions relied on cross-sectional statistical analysis. Compared with coincidental sharing between unrelated individuals, out-of-frame TCR alpha sequences shared between twins showed an excess of sequences with low generation probability. Out-of-frame TCR alpha sharing in monozygotic twins was systematically underestimated by recombination models, whereas sharing between unrelated individuals was in agreement with the recombination models. Excess twin sharing in beta out-of-frame sequences was weaker because fewer shared sequences lowered the signal-to-noise ratio.

Receptors were amplified or captured by 5' RACE. TCRdb shows the sequencer as Illumina HiSeq 2000. Template switching added a universal primer binding site, and the final cDNA carried a unique molecular identifier that allowed TCR cDNA molecules to be counted accurately. Specific primers in the conserved constant-segment region were used to synthesize first-strand cDNA for the TCR alpha and beta chains. Each cDNA library was double barcoded, with a SMART-Mk sample barcode plus Illumina barcodes, to control for contamination. Two successive PCR steps introduced TruSeq adapter sequences along with Illumina sample barcodes. Sequencing of the TCR alpha and beta cDNA libraries was done on the Illumina HiSeq platform using custom primers. Under the source paper's analysis protocol: Raw reads were processed with MiGEC to extract unique molecular identifiers, and MiXCR was used to determine CDR3 positions. Recombination models were inferred per individual with the repgenHMM and IGoR tools using an EM algorithm. Shared clonotype analysis was performed with the tcR package in R, normalizing sharing by the product of cloneset sizes. Out-of-frame nonproductive sequences were analyzed to study raw recombination free of thymic and clonal selection effects. TCRdb reprocessed the public reads (quality trimming at Q25 with fastp, clone calling with MiXCR) and kept in-frame beta chains. Each entry is one CDR3 protein sequence, shown with its most common DNA and genes. The V and J calls and clone size come from TCRdb's table, not from the authors' own analysis. The sample profile shows about 300,000 distinct CDR3 sequences; 12% of them were found once. 7.2% of the sample is held by the ten biggest clonotypes.

V and J lose 2 bases and 2 bases, and a span of 1 base separates them. Reading the germline V gene gives CDR1 SNHLY and CDR2 FYNNEI. The cysteine opens and the valine closes a CDR3 of 11 amino acids. Only the CDR3 DNA stays, 33 bases, in frame from base 1. This clonotype was picked up a small number of times. What this receptor recognizes is not known. Within one base of it there is no much larger clone, and no base qualities were kept. Every donor in the study was a healthy Caucasian. Three pairs of female monozygotic twins, all aged about 18 to 29 years, made up the twin cohort. CD4+ and CD8+ T cell populations were isolated with positive isolation kits from Invitrogen. The data were also submitted as part of a second study, on yellow fever vaccine responses in identical twins. Per that second paper: The T cell response to vaccination in identical twins was reported by the authors to appear partly convergent and partly personalized. In identical twins, the study followed T cell clones that responded to the vaccine with precision.

This sequence uses TRBV2 and TRBJ2-7; the D gene cannot be resolved reliably. The TCR sequence derives from a woman under 30 in good health. The specimen was CD8+ T cells sorted from blood. The CDR3 sequence is CASSETYEQYV. At the DNA level, the sequence is TGTGCCAGCAGTGAAACCTACGAGCAGTACGTC.